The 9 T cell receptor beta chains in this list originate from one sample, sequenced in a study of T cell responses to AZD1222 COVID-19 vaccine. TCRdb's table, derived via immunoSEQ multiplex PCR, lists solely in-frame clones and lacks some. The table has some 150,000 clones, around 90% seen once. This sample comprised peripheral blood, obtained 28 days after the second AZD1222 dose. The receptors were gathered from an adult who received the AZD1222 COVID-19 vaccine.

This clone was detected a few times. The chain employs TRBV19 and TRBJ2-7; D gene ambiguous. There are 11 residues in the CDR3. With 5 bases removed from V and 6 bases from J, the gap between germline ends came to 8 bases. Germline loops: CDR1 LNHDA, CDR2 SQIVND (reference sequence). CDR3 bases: TGTGCCAGTAGTGACCCGGGCGAGCAGTACTTC. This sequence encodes CASSDPGEQYF.

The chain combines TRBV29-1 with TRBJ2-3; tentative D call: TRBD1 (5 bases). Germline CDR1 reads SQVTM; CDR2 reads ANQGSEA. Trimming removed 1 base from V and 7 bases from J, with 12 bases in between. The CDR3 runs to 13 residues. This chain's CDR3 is CSVEGRLGHTQYF. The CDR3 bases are TGCAGCGTTGAAGGACGGCTGGGGCATACGCAGTATTTT.

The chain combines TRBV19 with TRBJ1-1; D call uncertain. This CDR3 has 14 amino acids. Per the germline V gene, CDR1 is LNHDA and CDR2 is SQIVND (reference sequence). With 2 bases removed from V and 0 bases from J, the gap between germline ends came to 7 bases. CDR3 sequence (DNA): TGTGCCAGTAGTATACAAGGGTTGAACACTGAAGCTTTCTTT. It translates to CASSIQGLNTEAFF.

The CDR3 loop is CAESAGGSEDTQYF. CDR3 bases: TGTGCCGAGTCAGCCGGGGGGTCCGAGGATACGCAGTATTTT. The chain is built from TRBV6-5 and TRBJ2-3; 7 nucleotides line up with TRBD2. With 11 bases clipped from V and 6 bases from J, the junction kept 14 bases outside the gene matches. Germline values: CDR1 MNHEY, CDR2 SVGAGI. The CDR3 runs 14 residues.

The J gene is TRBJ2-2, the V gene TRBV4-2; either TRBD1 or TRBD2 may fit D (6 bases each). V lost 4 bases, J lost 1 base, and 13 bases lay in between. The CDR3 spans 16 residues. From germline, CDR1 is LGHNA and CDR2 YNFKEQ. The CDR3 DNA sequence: TGTGCCAGCAGCCCGGAGGGACATAAGAACACCGGGGAGCTGTTTTTT. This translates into CASSPEGHKNTGELFF.

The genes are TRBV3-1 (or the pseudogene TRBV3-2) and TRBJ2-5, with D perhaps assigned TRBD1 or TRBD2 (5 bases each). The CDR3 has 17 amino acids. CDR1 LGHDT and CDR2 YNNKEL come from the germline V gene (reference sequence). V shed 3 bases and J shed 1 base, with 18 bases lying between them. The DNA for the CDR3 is TGTGCCAGCAGCCAGGACGGCCGGGACCGAACCCAAGAGACCCAGTACTTC. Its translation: CASSQDGRDRTQETQYF.

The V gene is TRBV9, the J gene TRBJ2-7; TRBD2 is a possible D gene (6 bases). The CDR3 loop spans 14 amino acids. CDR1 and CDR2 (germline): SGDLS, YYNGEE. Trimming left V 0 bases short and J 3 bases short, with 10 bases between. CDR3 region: CASSVALASYEQYF. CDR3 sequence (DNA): TGTGCCAGCAGCGTAGCTCTAGCGAGCTACGAGCAGTACTTC. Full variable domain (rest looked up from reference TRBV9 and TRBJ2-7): DSGVTQTPKHLITATGQRVTLRCSPRSGDLSVYWYQQSLDQGLQFLIQYYNGEERAKGNILERFSAQQFPDLHSELNLSSLELGDSALYFCASSVALASYEQYFGPGTRLTVT.

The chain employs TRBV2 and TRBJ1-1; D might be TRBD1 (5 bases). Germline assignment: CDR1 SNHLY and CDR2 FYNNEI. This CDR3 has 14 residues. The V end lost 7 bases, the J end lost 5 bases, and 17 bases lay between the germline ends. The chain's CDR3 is CASTPVIEGTEAFF. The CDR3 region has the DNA TGTGCCAGCACCCCGGTTATCGAGGGGACTGAAGCTTTCTTT. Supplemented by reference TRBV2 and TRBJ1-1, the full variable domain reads EPEVTQTPSHQVTQMGQEVILRCVPISNHLYFYWYRQILGQKVEFLVSFYNNEISEKSEIFDDQFSVERPDGSNFTLKIRSTKLEDSAMYFCASTPVIEGTEAFFGQGTRLTVV.

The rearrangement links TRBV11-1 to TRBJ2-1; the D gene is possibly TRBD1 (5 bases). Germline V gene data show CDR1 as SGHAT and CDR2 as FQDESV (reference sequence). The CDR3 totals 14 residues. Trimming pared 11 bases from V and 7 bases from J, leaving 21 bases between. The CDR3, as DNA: TGTGCCTCCCGCTGGGGCGGTTTTGGTAATGAGCAGTTCTTC. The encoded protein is CASRWGGFGNEQFF.